The 14 T cell receptor beta chains below all came from one sample that was sequenced in a study of blood T cell repertoires in COVID-19. Data came from immunoSEQ multiplex PCR; TCRdb stores just in-frame clones and leaves some out. Of approximately 210,000 clones listed, less than 85% are singletons. The sample comprised peripheral blood. The receptors derive from a woman of 80 years or more with COVID-19, enrolled during active disease.

The genes are TRBV5-1 and TRBJ2-3; TRBD2 agrees at 9 bases. The CDR3 covers 15 residues. Germline CDR1 SGHRS, CDR2 YFSETQ. V shed 0 bases and J 6 bases; nucleotides not matched to a gene: 5. The CDR3 DNA is TGCGCCAGCAGCTTGGGTGCGGGGGGGCTGGATACGCAGTATTTT. The encoded protein is CASSLGAGGLDTQYF.

The chain combines TRBV7-2 with TRBJ2-1, with 8 bases fitting TRBD2. The V gene end was trimmed by 5 bases and the J gene end by 6 bases; junction bases not matched to a gene: 15. The CDR3 consists of 17 residues. Germline V gene sequence: CDR1 SGHTA, CDR2 FQGNSA. The CDR3: CASSQPAGAAWFNEQFF. CDR3 in DNA: TGTGCCAGCAGCCAACCAGCGGGAGCGGCATGGTTCAATGAGCAGTTCTTC. Complete variable domain (other parts from reference TRBV7-2 and TRBJ2-1): GAGVSQSPSNKVTEKGKDVELRCDPISGHTALYWYRQSLGQGLEFLIYFQGNSAPDKSGLPSDRFSAERTGGSVSTLTIQRTQQEDSAVYLCASSQPAGAAWFNEQFFGPGTRLTVL.

The rearrangement links TRBV11-2 to TRBJ1-2; D is ambiguous. V was clipped by 1 base and J by 5 bases, with 11 bases between them. This CDR3 has 14 amino acids. Per the germline V gene, CDR1 is SGHAT and CDR2 is FQNNGV. The DNA of the CDR3 is TGTGCCAGCAGCTTAGCATCCGGAGAATATGGCTACACCTTC. Protein sequence: CASSLASGEYGYTF. The full variable domain, rest sourced from reference TRBV11-2 and TRBJ1-2, is EAGVAQSPRYKIIEKRQSVAFWCNPISGHATLYWYQQILGQGPKLLIQFQNNGVVDDSQLPKDRFSAERLKGVDSTLKIQPAKLEDSAVYLCASSLASGEYGYTFGSGTRLTVV.

The V call is TRBV5-1, the J call TRBJ1-3; 7 positions agree with TRBD1. From germline, CDR1 is SGHRS and CDR2 YFSETQ. The ends lost 4 bases at V and 3 bases at J; junction bases unmatched: 10. The CDR3 sequence is 16 residues long. This CDR3 is CASSLGGTVGGNTIYF. CDR3 sequence (DNA): TGCGCCAGCAGCCTGGGGGGGACAGTCGGTGGAAACACCATATATTTT.

The chain links TRBV5-1 to TRBJ2-2, with 7 bases matching TRBD2. The CDR3 length is 15 residues. J was trimmed by 4 bases and V by 3 bases; bases with no gene match: 6. CDR1 SGHRS and CDR2 YFSETQ come from the germline V gene. The CDR3 coding sequence is TGCGCCAGCAGCTGGAGGACTAGTGGCACCGGGGAGCTGTTTTTT. It codes for CASSWRTSGTGELFF.

The chain recombines TRBV15 with TRBJ2-1; D not certain. Trimming shortened V by 5 bases and J by 4 bases, and 18 bases separated the two germline ends. Germline lookup yields CDR1 LNHNV and CDR2 YYDKDF (reference sequence). This CDR3 has 16 amino acids. In DNA, the CDR3 is TGTGCCACCAGCGACGCAGTAGCCGAGAGATACAATGAGCAGTTCTTC. It encodes CATSDAVAERYNEQFF.

The chain carries TRBV5-1 and TRBJ1-1; D may be TRBD1 (5 bases). In germline, CDR1 is SGHRS, CDR2 YFSETQ. V shed 2 bases and J shed 0 bases, with 8 bases lying between them. This CDR3 region has 14 residues. The CDR3 DNA sequence: TGCGCCAGCAGCTTCCAGGGCATGAACACTGAAGCTTTCTTT. Translation gives CASSFQGMNTEAFF.

The chain is built from TRBV5-1 and TRBJ2-7; D unclear. CDR1 is SGHRS, CDR2 YFSETQ, per germline. The CDR3 has 14 amino acids. V lost 1 base and J 2 bases, leaving 10 bases between the germline ends. CDR3 sequence reads: CASSLIGETYEQYF. CDR3 sequence (DNA): TGCGCCAGCAGCTTGATTGGAGAGACCTACGAGCAGTACTTC.

The chain joins TRBV3-1 (or the pseudogene TRBV3-2) to TRBJ2-6; TRBD2 matches 9 bases. Germline V gene sequence: CDR1 LGHDT, CDR2 YNNKEL (reference sequence). The junction had 12 bases not matched to a gene; V was cut back by 4 bases and J by 2 bases. The CDR3 extends over 19 amino acids. The CDR3 DNA sequence: TGTGCCAGCAGCCGATTCTTGGGGGTAGCGGGAGCTGGGGCCAACGTCCTGACTTTC. This translates into CASSRFLGVAGAGANVLTF.

The gene calls are TRBV28 and TRBJ1-4, with a tentative D call TRBD1 (6 bases). Germline loops: CDR1 MDHEN, CDR2 SYDVKM. V lost 6 bases and J lost 5, with 25 bases in between. CDR3 length equals 18 residues. The CDR3: CASRPPTQGLDWNEKLFF. As DNA, the CDR3 is TGTGCCAGCAGACCTCCTACACAGGGTCTAGATTGGAATGAAAAACTGTTTTTT.

The chain is built from TRBV6-5 and TRBJ2-7; no firm D call. Germline CDR1 MNHEY, CDR2 SVGAGI. The length of the CDR3 is 12 residues. Trimming stripped 5 bases from V and 4 bases from J, with 9 bases between. CDR3 sequence (DNA): TGTGCCAGCAGTCGGGTCGGGTACGAGCAGTACTTC. Amino acids: CASSRVGYEQYF.

This chain connects TRBV5-1 to TRBJ2-5; D possibly corresponds to TRBD2 (6 bases). The length of the CDR3 is 15 residues. V dropped 7 bases and J dropped 2 bases, with 18 bases sitting between them. Germline-derived CDR1 and CDR2 are SGHRS and YFSETQ. The CDR3 nucleotides read TGCGCCAGCGGCCCAACTGGGGACTCACAAGAGACCCAGTACTTC. Translating it yields CASGPTGDSQETQYF.

This clone was seen more than once but under ten times. The chain couples TRBV7-9 to TRBJ1-6; D may be TRBD1 (5 bases). Per the germline V gene, CDR1 is SEHNR and CDR2 is FQNEAQ (reference sequence). The germline V and J ends were trimmed by 7 bases and 7 bases, with 20 bases remaining between them. The CDR3 spans 16 residues. The CDR3 reads CASTWGLQAPNSPLHF. CDR3 bases: TGTGCCAGCACCTGGGGATTACAGGCCCCGAATTCACCCCTCCACTTT.

This rearrangement joins TRBV5-1 to TRBJ1-4, with 8 positions matching TRBD1. CDR3 length: 14 amino acids. CDR1 is SGHRS, CDR2 YFSETQ, per germline. Trimming removed 7 bases from V and 5 bases from J; junction bases left unmatched: 7. Here the CDR3 DNA reads TGCGCCAGCGGACAGGGATCGGAGAATGAAAAACTGTTTTTT. Encoded protein: CASGQGSENEKLFF.